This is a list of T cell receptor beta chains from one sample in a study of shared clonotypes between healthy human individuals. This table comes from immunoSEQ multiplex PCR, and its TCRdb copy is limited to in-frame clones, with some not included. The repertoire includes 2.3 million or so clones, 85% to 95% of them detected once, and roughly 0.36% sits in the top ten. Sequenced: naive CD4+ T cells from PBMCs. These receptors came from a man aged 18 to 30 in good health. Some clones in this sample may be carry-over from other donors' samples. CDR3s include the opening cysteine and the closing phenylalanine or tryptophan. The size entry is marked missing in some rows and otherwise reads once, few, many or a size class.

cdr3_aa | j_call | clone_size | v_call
CAISESIGGRASAETQYF | TRBJ2-5 | - | TRBV10-3
CASSLWDGASGANVLTF | TRBJ2-6 | - | TRBV18
CASSPPGSGRHEQFF | TRBJ2-1 | once | TRBV11-3
CASSEEEGNQPQHF | TRBJ1-5 | - | TRBV2
CSVELTGSGASGYTF | TRBJ1-2 | - | TRBV29-1
CASRMGGSYNEQFF | TRBJ2-1 | - | TRBV5-1
CSVDARVREDNEQFF | TRBJ2-1 | - | TRBV29-1
CASGGPQHF | TRBJ1-5 | few | TRBV6-1
CASSESWTGAREGELFF | TRBJ2-2 | once | TRBV25-1
CASSLSGQGSSYTF | TRBJ1-2 | - | TRBV7-3
CSVNPGSEAFF | TRBJ1-1 | - | TRBV29-1
CASSLGGVASYEQYF | TRBJ2-7 | - | TRBV5-1
CASSLRSGANVLTF | TRBJ2-6 | - | TRBV5-5
CATSRDSGVGQFF | TRBJ2-1 | - | TRBV15
CASSGGLAGVNEQFF | TRBJ2-1 | - | TRBV19
CASSLDTLNKSPLHF | TRBJ1-6 | - | TRBV5-1
CASSYSSSQGYGYTF | TRBJ1-2 | few | TRBV27
CASSPGTGGFNEQYF | TRBJ2-7 | - | TRBV27
CARSPPRTLGGEQYF | TRBJ2-7 | - | TRBV5-3
CASSVGAIPNEKLFF | TRBJ1-4 | once | TRBV9
CASSTYRGSYTF | TRBJ1-2 | - | TRBV19
CATSRGSENYGYTF | TRBJ1-2 | - | TRBV15
CASSFDETGGYEQYF | TRBJ2-7 | - | TRBV7-8
CSEGNTEAFF | TRBJ1-1 | - | TRBV20-1
CASSIDRLAGGPNEQFF | TRBJ2-1 | - | TRBV19
CNGVMVTEAFF | TRBJ1-1 | once | TRBV20-1
CASSVESAGWDTQYF | TRBJ2-3 | once | TRBV9
CAWSVGRYGYTF | TRBJ1-2 | - | TRBV30
CASSGAQGTDTQYF | TRBJ2-3 | - | TRBV28
CASSSGDRYEQYF | TRBJ2-7 | - | TRBV6-5
CASSRKSGGTDTQYF | TRBJ2-3 | - | TRBV14
CASSDPKESIVSGLWDTQYF | TRBJ2-3 | - | TRBV6-4
CASSQRTGKTEAFF | TRBJ1-1 | - | TRBV19
CASSGPSGTGELFF | TRBJ2-2 | - | TRBV5-1
CATSRDRKGLYGYTF | TRBJ1-2 | - | TRBV15
CASRLKQGEEQFF | TRBJ2-1 | - | TRBV19
CASSEIIWGQDNEQFF | TRBJ2-1 | - | TRBV2
CASSGGGSWTYGYTF | TRBJ1-2 | - | TRBV6-6
CASGLVAGTSGTGELFF | TRBJ2-2 | - | TRBV12-5
CSVVRGGSYNEQFF | TRBJ2-1 | - | TRBV29-1
CASSMGRGNTIYF | TRBJ1-3 | - | TRBV19
CAWTTGADGELFF | TRBJ2-2 | - | TRBV30